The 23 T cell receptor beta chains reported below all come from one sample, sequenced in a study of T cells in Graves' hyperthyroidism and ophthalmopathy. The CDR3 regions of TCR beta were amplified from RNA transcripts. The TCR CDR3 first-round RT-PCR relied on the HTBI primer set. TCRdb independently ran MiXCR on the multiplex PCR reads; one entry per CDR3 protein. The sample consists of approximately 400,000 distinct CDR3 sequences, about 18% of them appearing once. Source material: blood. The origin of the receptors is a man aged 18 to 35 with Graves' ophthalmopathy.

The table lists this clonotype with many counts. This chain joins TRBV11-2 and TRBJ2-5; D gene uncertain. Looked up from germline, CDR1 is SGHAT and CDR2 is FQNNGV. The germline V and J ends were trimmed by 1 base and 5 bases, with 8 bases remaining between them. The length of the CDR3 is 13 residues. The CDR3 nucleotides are TGTGCCAGCAGCTTAGCGTACCCTGAGACCCAGTACTTC. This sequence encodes CASSLAYPETQYF. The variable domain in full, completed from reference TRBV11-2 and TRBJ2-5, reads EAGVAQSPRYKIIEKRQSVAFWCNPISGHATLYWYQQILGQGPKLLIQFQNNGVVDDSQLPKDRFSAERLKGVDSTLKIQPAKLEDSAVYLCASSLAYPETQYFGPGTRLLVL.

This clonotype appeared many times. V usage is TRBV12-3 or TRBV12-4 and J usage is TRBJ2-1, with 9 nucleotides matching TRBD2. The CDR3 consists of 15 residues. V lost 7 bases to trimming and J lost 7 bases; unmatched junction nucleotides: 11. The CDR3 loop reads CASNYITGLANEQFF. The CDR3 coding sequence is TGTGCCAGCAACTACATTACGGGACTAGCTAATGAGCAGTTCTTC.

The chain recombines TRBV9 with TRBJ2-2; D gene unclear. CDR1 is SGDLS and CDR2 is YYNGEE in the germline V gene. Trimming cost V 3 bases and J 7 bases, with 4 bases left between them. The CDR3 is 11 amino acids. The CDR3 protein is CASSAGGELFF. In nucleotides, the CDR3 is TGTGCCAGCAGCGCGGGCGGGGAGCTGTTTTTT.

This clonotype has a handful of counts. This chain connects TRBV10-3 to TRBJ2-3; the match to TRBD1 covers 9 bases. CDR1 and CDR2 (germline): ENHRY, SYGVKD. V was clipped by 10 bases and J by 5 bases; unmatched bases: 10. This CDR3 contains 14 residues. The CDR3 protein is CARFRDREGDTQYF. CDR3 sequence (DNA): TGTGCCAGATTCCGGGACAGGGAGGGAGATACGCAGTATTTT.

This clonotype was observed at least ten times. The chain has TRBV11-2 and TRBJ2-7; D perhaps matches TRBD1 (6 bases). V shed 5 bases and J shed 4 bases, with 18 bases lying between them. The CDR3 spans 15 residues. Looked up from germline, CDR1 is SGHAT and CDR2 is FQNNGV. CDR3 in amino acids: CASSPIRRTEYEQYF. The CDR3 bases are TGTGCCAGCAGCCCAATAAGACGGACAGAATACGAGCAGTACTTC. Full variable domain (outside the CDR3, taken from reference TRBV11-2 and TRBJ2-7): EAGVAQSPRYKIIEKRQSVAFWCNPISGHATLYWYQQILGQGPKLLIQFQNNGVVDDSQLPKDRFSAERLKGVDSTLKIQPAKLEDSAVYLCASSPIRRTEYEQYFGPGTRLTVT.

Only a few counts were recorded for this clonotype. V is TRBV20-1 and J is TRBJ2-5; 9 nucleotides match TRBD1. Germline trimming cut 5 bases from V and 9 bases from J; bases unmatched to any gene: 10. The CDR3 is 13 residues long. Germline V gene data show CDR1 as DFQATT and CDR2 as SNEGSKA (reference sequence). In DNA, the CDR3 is TGCAGTGCTCAACGGACAGGGGAATGGGCCCAGTACTTC. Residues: CSAQRTGEWAQYF.

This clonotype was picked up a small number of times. The CDR3 sequence: CASSSTGTGGNTEAFF. For the CDR3, the DNA is TGTGCCAGCAGTTCCACTGGGACAGGGGGGAACACTGAAGCTTTCTTT. The chain carries TRBV6-8 and TRBJ1-1, with 11 bases that match TRBD1. Germline lookup yields CDR1 MNHGY and CDR2 SAAAGT. The CDR3 consists of 16 residues. The trim removed 4 bases at V and 1 base at J, leaving 5 bases unmatched.

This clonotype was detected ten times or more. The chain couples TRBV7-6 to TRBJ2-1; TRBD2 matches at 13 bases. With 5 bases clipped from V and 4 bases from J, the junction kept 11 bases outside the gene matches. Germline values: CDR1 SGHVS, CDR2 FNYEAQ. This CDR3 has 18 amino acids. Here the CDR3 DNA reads TGTGCCAGCAGCGGGGGCGGACTAGCGGGGGACCCTTACAATGAGCAGTTCTTC. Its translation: CASSGGGLAGDPYNEQFF.

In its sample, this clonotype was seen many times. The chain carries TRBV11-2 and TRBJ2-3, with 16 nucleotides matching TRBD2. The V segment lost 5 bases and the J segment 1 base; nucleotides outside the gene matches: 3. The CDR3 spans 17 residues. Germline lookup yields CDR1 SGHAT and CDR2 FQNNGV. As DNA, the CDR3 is TGTGCCAGCAGCCCCGGGACTAGCGGGGGGGGCACAGATACGCAGTATTTT. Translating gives CASSPGTSGGGTDTQYF.

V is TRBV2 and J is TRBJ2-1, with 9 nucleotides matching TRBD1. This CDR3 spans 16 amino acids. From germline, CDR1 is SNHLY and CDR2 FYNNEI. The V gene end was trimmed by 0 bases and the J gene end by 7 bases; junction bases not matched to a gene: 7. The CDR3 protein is CASSEARGQGMNEQFF. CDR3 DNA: TGTGCCAGCAGTGAAGCGCGAGGACAGGGGATGAATGAGCAGTTCTTC.

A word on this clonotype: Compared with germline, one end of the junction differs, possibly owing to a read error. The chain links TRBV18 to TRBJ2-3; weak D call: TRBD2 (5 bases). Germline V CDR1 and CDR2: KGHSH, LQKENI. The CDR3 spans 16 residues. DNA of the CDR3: TGTGCCAGCTCGCCACCGAGAGGGATTATAACAGATACGCAGTATTTT. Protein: CASSPPRGIITDTQYF.

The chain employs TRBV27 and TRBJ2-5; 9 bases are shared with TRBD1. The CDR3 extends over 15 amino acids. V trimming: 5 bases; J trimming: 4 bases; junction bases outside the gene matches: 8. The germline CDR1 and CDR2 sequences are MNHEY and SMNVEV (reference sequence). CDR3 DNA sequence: TGTGCCAGCAGTGATATGGGACAGGGCTTAGAGACCCAGTACTTC. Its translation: CASSDMGQGLETQYF.

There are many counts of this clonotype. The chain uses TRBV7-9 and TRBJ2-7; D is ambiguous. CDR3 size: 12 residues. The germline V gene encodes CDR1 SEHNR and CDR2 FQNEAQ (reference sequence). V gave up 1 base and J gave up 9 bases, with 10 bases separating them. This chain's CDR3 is CASSLGALGQYF. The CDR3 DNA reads TGTGCCAGCAGCTTAGGGGCCCTGGGGCAGTACTTC. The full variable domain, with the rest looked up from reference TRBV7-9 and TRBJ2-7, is DTGVSQNPRHKITKRGQNVTFRCDPISEHNRLYWYRQTLGQGPEFLTYFQNEAQLEKSRLLSDRFSAERPKGSFSTLEIQRTEQGDSAMYLCASSLGALGQYFGPGTRLTVT.

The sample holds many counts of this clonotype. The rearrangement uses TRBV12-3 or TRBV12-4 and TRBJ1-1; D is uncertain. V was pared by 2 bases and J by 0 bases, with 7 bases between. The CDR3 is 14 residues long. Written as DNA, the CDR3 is TGTGCCAGCAGTTTAAGGGCCCTGAACACTGAAGCTTTCTTT. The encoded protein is CASSLRALNTEAFF.

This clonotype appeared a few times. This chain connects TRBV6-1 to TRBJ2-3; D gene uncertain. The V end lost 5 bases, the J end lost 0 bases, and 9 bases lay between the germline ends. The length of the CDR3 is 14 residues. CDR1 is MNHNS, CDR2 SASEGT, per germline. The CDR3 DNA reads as TGTGCCAGCAGTTTCGAAAGGAGCACAGATACGCAGTATTTT. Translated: CASSFERSTDTQYF.

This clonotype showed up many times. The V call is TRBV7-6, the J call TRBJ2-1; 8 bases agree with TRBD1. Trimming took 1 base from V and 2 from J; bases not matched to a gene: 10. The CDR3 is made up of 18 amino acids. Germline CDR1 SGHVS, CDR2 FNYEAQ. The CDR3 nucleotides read TGTGCCAGCAGCTTAGAAGCGTGGCGGACAGGGACCTACAATGAGCAGTTCTTC. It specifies CASSLEAWRTGTYNEQFF. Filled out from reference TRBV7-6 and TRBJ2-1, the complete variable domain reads GAGVSQSPRYKVTKRGQDVALRCDPISGHVSLYWYRQALGQGPEFLTYFNYEAQQDKSGLPNDRFSAERPEGSISTLTIQRTEQRDSAMYRCASSLEAWRTGTYNEQFFGPGTRLTVL.

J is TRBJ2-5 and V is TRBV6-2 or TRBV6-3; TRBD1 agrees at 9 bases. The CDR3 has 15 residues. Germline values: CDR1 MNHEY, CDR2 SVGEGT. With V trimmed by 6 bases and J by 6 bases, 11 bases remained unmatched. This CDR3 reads CASRNRGRGLQTQYF. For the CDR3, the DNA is TGTGCCAGCAGAAACAGGGGGCGCGGGTTACAGACCCAGTACTTC.

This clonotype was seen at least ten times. CDR3 sequence (DNA): TGTGCCAGCAGCTCGTACGAGGCGGCTGGGGAGCAGTACTTC. Translation: CASSSYEAAGEQYF. This rearrangement joins TRBV11-2 to TRBJ2-7, with D unclear. Germline CDR1 SGHAT, CDR2 FQNNGV. The CDR3 runs to 14 residues. The V and J ends lost 4 bases and 7 bases respectively, with 17 bases between them.

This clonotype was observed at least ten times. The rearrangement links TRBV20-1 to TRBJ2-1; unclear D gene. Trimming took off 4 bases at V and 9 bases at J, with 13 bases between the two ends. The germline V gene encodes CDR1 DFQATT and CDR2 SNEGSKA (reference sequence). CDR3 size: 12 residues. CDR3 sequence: CSAISVDGEQFF. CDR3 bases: TGCAGTGCTATCAGCGTCGACGGTGAGCAGTTCTTC.

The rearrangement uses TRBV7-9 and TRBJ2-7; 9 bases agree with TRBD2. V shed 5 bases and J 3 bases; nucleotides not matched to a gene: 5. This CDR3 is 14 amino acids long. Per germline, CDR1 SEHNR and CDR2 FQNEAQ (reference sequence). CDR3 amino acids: CASSMRGGVYEQYF. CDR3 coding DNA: TGTGCCAGCAGCATGCGGGGGGGCGTCTACGAGCAGTACTTC.

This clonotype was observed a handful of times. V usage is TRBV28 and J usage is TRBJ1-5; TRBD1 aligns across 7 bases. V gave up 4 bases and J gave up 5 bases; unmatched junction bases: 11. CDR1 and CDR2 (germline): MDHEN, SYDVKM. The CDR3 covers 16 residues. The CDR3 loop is CASSSPGTVKYQPQHF. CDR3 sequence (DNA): TGTGCCAGCAGTTCGCCGGGGACAGTCAAATATCAGCCCCAGCATTTT.

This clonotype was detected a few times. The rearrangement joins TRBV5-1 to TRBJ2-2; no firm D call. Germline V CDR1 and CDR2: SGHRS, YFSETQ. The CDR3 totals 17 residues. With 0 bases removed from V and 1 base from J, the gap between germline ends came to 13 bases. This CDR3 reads CASSLVAESQNTGELFF. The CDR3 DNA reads TGCGCCAGCAGCTTGGTGGCAGAAAGCCAGAACACCGGGGAGCTGTTTTTT.

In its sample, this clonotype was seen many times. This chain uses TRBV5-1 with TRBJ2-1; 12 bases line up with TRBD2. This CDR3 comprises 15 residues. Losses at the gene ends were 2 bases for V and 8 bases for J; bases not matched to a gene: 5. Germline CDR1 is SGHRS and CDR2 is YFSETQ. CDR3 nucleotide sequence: TGCGCCAGCAGCTTAGGACTAGCGGGGTTGGATGAGCAGTTCTTC. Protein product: CASSLGLAGLDEQFF.